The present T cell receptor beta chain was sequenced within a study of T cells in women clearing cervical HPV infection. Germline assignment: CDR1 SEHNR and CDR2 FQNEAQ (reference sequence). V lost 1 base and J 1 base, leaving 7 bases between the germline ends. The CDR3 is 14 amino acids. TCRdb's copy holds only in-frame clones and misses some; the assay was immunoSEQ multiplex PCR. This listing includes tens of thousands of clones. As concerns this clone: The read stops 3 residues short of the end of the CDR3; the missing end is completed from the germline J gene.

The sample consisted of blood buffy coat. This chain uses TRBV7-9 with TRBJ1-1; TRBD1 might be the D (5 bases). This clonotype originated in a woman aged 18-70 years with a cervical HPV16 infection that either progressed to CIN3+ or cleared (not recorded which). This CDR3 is CASSLDQGNTEAFF. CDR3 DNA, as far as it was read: TGTGCCAGCAGCTTAGACCAGGGGAACACTGAA.